Listed below are T cell receptor beta chains from one sample, sequenced in a study of T-cell memory formation after mild COVID-19. Using its own MiXCR run on the 5' RACE reads, TCRdb lists one record per CDR3 protein. The sample holds some 210,000 distinct CDR3 sequences, under 12% seen once. Specimen: PBMCs or a T cell subset sorted from them (not recorded which). These receptors were obtained from a man aged 18 to 30 who had mild COVID-19 (a few samples of this study predate the infection). Cell type and time point are not known. Both conserved end residues are part of each CDR3. Fields, in order: J gene, D gene, V gene, clone size, CDR3 protein, CDR3 DNA. A D gene is named only where the DNA matches it firmly. Size values are once, few and many counts, or a class for expanded clones, and some rows have none.

TRBJ2-7,-,TRBV5-1,many,CASSFRAGQPYEQYF,TGCGCCAGCAGCTTTCGGGCTGGACAGCCCTACGAGCAGTACTTC
TRBJ1-6,TRBD1,TRBV4-3,few,CASSLGQVNSPLHF,TGCGCCAGCAGCCTAGGACAGGTTAATTCACCCCTCCACTTT
TRBJ1-1,-,TRBV7-9,many,CASSLQGKGGEAFF,TGTGCCAGCAGCTTACAAGGGAAAGGAGGTGAAGCTTTCTTT
TRBJ2-1,TRBD2,TRBV5-1,-,CASSPGGGLGNEQFF,TGCGCCAGCAGCCCTGGCGGGGGTTTGGGCAATGAGCAGTTCTTC
TRBJ1-6,-,TRBV6-5,few,CASSYSKDPGRPLHF,TGTGCCAGCAGTTACTCCAAGGACCCTGGGAGACCCCTCCACTTT
TRBJ1-2,-,TRBV6-2/TRBV6-3,-,CASSPQGYYGYTF,TGTGCCAGCAGTCCCCAGGGGTACTATGGCTACACCTTC
TRBJ2-2,TRBD2,TRBV27,-,CASSPYPGLAKADGELFF,TGTGCCAGCAGTCCCTACCCGGGACTAGCTAAGGCAGACGGGGAGCTGTTTTTT
TRBJ2-3,TRBD2,TRBV6-2/TRBV6-3,few,CASTGRGVRAGTDTQYF,TGTGCCAGCACCGGGAGGGGGGTGCGTGCCGGCACAGATACGCAGTATTTT
TRBJ2-5,-,TRBV20-1,few,CSARDAGGTQETQYF,TGCAGTGCTAGAGACGCAGGGGGGACCCAAGAGACCCAGTACTTC
TRBJ1-2,TRBD1,TRBV12-3/TRBV12-4,-,CASVQSRDRGAGYTF,TGTGCCAGCGTACAGAGCCGGGACAGGGGTGCTGGCTACACCTTC
TRBJ2-1,-,TRBV20-1,once,CSARVILAWSYNEQFF,TGCAGTGCTAGGGTAATTTTAGCGTGGTCCTACAATGAGCAGTTCTTC
TRBJ1-5,TRBD1,TRBV5-5,many,CASSFESGTAQHF,TGTGCCAGCAGCTTTGAGTCCGGGACAGCCCAGCATTTT
TRBJ1-5,TRBD1,TRBV5-1,many,CASSLSGQGPNQPQHF,TGCGCCAGCAGCTTGTCTGGACAGGGCCCTAATCAGCCCCAGCATTTT
TRBJ1-3,TRBD1,TRBV20-1,-,CSAWWTGKKLDSGNTIYF,TGCAGTGCTTGGTGGACAGGCAAAAAACTAGACTCTGGAAACACCATATATTTT
TRBJ2-5,-,TRBV5-1,few,CASSLEPASIRQETQYF,TGCGCCAGCAGCTTGGAGCCGGCTAGCATTAGACAAGAGACCCAGTACTTC
TRBJ1-2,TRBD1,TRBV30,-,CAWSVRVPRDSSNYGYTF,TGTGCCTGGAGTGTACGAGTCCCCAGGGACAGTTCTAACTATGGCTACACCTTC
TRBJ1-4,-,TRBV5-1,-,CASSTGTRDEKLFF,TGCGCCAGCAGCACGGGGACACGGGATGAAAAACTGTTTTTT
TRBJ2-3,TRBD2,TRBV20-1,few,CSAPTSGGSDTQYF,TGCAGTGCTCCGACTAGCGGGGGGTCAGATACGCAGTATTTT
TRBJ2-3,-,TRBV7-9,-,CASSLVGGPGTDTQYF,TGTGCCAGCAGCTTAGTTGGGGGCCCCGGCACAGATACGCAGTATTTT
TRBJ2-1,TRBD2,TRBV24-1,many,CATSESSGGPIEQFF,TGTGCCACCAGTGAATCTAGCGGGGGGCCGATTGAGCAGTTCTTC
TRBJ1-5,TRBD1,TRBV29-1,-,CSVAGQTNSPQHF,TGCAGCGTTGCGGGACAGACAAATTCGCCCCAGCATTTT
TRBJ2-1,TRBD2,TRBV5-1,few,CASSLRLAGPYNEQFF,TGCGCCAGCAGCTTGAGGCTAGCGGGGCCCTACAATGAGCAGTTCTTC
TRBJ2-7,TRBD1,TRBV18,many,CASSGTAYEQYF,TGTGCCAGCTCAGGGACAGCGTACGAGCAGTACTTC
TRBJ2-7,-,TRBV5-1,-,CASSSSGTDDYEQYF,TGCGCCAGCAGCTCGTCCGGGACGGACGACTACGAGCAGTACTTC
TRBJ2-2,TRBD1,TRBV10-3,many,CAIGTDTGELFF,TGTGCCATCGGGACAGACACCGGGGAGCTGTTTTTT
TRBJ1-4,-,TRBV18,few,CASSPPNAPKGSEKLFF,TGTGCCAGCTCACCACCGAACGCTCCTAAAGGAAGTGAAAAACTGTTTTTT
TRBJ1-1,-,TRBV20-1,-,CSARDLRGNTEAFF,TGCAGTGCTAGAGATCTAAGGGGAAACACTGAAGCTTTCTTT